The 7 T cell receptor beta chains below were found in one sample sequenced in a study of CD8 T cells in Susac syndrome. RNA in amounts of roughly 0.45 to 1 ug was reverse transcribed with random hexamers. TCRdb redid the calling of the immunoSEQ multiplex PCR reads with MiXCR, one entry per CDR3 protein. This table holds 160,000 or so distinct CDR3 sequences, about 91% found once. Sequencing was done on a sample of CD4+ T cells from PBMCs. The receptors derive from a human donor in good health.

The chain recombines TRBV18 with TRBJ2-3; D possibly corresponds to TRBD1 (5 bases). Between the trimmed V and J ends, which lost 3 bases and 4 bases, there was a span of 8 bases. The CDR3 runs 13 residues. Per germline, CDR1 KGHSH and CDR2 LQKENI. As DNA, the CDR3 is TGTGCCAGCTCACCGGACATGGCAGATACGCAGTATTTT. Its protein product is CASSPDMADTQYF.

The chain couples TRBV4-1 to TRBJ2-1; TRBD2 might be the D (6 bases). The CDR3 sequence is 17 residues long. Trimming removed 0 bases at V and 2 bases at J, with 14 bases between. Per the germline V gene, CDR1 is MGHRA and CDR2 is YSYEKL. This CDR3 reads CASSQDWGGLPYNEQFF. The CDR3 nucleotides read TGCGCCAGCAGCCAAGATTGGGGAGGACTTCCCTACAATGAGCAGTTCTTC.

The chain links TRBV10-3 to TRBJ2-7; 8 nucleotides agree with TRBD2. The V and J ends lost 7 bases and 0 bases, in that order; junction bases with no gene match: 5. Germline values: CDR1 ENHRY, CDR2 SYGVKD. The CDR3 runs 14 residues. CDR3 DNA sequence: TGTGCCATCAATCCCGGGACTAGCTCCTACGAGCAGTACTTC. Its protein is CAINPGTSSYEQYF.

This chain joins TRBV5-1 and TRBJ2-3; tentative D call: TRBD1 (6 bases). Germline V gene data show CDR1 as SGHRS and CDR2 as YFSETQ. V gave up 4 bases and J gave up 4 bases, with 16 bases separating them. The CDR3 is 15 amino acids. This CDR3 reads CASSDRADSPDTQYF. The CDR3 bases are TGCGCCAGCAGCGACCGGGCGGACAGTCCAGATACGCAGTATTTT.

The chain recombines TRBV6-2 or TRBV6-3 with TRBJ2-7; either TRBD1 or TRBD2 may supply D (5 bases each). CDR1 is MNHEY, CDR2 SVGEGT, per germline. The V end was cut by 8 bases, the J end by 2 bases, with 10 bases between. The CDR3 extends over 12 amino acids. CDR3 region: CASWQGPYEQYF. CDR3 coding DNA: TGTGCCAGCTGGCAGGGACCCTACGAGCAGTACTTC.

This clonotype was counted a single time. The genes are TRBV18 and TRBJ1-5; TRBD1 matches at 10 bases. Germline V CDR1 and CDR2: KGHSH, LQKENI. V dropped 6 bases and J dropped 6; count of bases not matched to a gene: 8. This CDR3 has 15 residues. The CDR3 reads CASSPGTGVSQPQHF. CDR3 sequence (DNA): TGTGCCAGCTCTCCCGGGACAGGGGTTTCTCAGCCCCAGCATTTT.

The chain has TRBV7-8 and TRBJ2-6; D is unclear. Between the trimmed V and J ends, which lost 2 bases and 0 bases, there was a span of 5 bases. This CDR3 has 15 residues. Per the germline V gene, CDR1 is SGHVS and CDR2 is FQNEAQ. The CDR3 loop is CASSLTFSGANVLTF. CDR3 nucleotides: TGTGCCAGCAGCTTAACTTTCTCTGGGGCCAACGTCCTGACTTTC.